This passage covers 3 T cell receptor beta chains from one sample sequenced in a study of T cell changes during pregnancy in multiple sclerosis. Here immunoSEQ multiplex PCR was the method, and the copy in TCRdb shows in-frame clones only, minus some. The data hold around 100,000 clones, with approximately 90% observed a single time. The sample was peripheral blood, taken in the third trimester of pregnancy. The receptors stem from a female donor with multiple sclerosis, enrolled in a pregnancy study.

The chain couples TRBV7-6 to TRBJ2-7, with 8 bases aligning to TRBD1. The length of the CDR3 is 13 residues. After removal of 2 bases from V and 7 bases from J, the junction contained 4 bases not matched to a gene. Germline-derived CDR1 and CDR2 are SGHVS and FNYEAQ. CDR3 bases: TGTGCCAGCAGCTTACAGGGGGCGAAGGAGCAGTACTTC. It is translated as CASSLQGAKEQYF. The variable domain in full, completed from reference TRBV7-6 and TRBJ2-7, reads GAGVSQSPRYKVTKRGQDVALRCDPISGHVSLYWYRQALGQGPEFLTYFNYEAQQDKSGLPNDRFSAERPEGSISTLTIQRTEQRDSAMYRCASSLQGAKEQYFGPGTRLTVT.

This chain joins TRBV5-1 and TRBJ2-3; TRBD1 matches 8 bases. This CDR3 has 13 amino acids. Germline CDR1 SGHRS, CDR2 YFSETQ. Germline trimming cut 5 bases from V and 4 bases from J; bases unmatched to any gene: 3. The CDR3 reads CASRRQGPDTQYF. The CDR3, as DNA: TGCGCCAGCAGAAGACAGGGGCCAGATACGCAGTATTTT.

The gene calls are TRBV5-1 and TRBJ1-4, with 7 positions matching TRBD1. V shed 3 bases and J 0 bases; nucleotides not matched to a gene: 5. Germline V CDR1 and CDR2: SGHRS, YFSETQ. This CDR3 spans 16 amino acids. The CDR3 nucleotides read TGCGCCAGCAGCTGGGGACAGTCAGCAACTAATGAAAAACTGTTTTTT. Its translation: CASSWGQSATNEKLFF.